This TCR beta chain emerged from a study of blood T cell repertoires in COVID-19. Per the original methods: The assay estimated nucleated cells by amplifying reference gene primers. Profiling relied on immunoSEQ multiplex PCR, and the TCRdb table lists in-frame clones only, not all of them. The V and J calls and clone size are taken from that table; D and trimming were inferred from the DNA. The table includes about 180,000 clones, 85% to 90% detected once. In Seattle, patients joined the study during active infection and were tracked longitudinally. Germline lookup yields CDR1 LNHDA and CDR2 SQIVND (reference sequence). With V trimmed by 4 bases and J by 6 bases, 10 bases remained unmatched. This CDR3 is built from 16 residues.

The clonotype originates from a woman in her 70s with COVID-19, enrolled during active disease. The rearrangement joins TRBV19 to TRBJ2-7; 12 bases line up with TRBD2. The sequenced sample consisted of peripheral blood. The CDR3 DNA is TGTGCCAGTAGTAAACGGACTAGCGGGAAGGAGTTCGAGCAGTACTTC. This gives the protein CASSKRTSGKEFEQYF.